One sample yielded the 21 T cell receptor beta chains listed below, sequenced in a study of cytomegalovirus exposure and HLA in healthy donors. PCR involved 60 Vbeta and 13 Jbeta primers. Assay used: immunoSEQ multiplex PCR; TCRdb lists only in-frame clones, some missing. Its listing shows about 150,000 clones. Sequenced input: PBMCs. The receptor source for this set is a woman aged 50 to 60 in good health and CMV-seronegative.

The rearrangement links TRBV6-5 to TRBJ2-1, with 10 positions matching TRBD2. The CDR3 consists of 16 residues. Germline CDR1 reads MNHEY; CDR2 reads SVGAGI. The V gene end was trimmed by 2 bases and the J gene end by 3 bases; junction bases not matched to a gene: 4. The DNA for the CDR3 is TGTGCCAGCAGTTACCAAATAGCGGGAGGCTACAATGAGCAGTTCTTC. Protein: CASSYQIAGGYNEQFF.

The chain couples TRBV5-1 to TRBJ2-3; the match to TRBD1 covers 7 bases. The CDR3 has 16 residues. Trimming removed 0 bases from V and 6 bases from J; junction bases left unmatched: 10. In germline, CDR1 is SGHRS, CDR2 YFSETQ. CDR3: CASSLVLGQEGDTQYF. The CDR3 bases are TGCGCCAGCAGCTTGGTTCTCGGACAGGAAGGTGATACGCAGTATTTT.

V gene TRBV5-1 combines with J gene TRBJ1-2; D ambiguous. Germline-derived CDR1 and CDR2 are SGHRS and YFSETQ. This CDR3 is 14 amino acids long. V was pared by 5 bases and J by 6 bases, with 17 bases between. The CDR3 DNA is TGCGCCAGCAGTTTCGCAGGACTGACGGATGGCTACACCTTC. It specifies CASSFAGLTDGYTF.

J is TRBJ2-3 and V is TRBV5-1; no clear D. V lost 1 base and J 5 bases, leaving 5 bases between the germline ends. The V gene's germline CDR1 is SGHRS and CDR2 YFSETQ. The CDR3 loop spans 12 amino acids. The CDR3 here is CASSLPGDTQYF. In DNA form, the CDR3 reads TGCGCCAGCAGCTTGCCGGGAGATACGCAGTATTTT.

The chain couples TRBV2 to TRBJ1-1; tentatively, D is TRBD1 (6 bases). CDR3 length: 12 amino acids. The ends were cut back, 6 bases at V and 4 bases at J, with 9 bases in the middle. Germline CDR1 is SNHLY and CDR2 is FYNNEI. CDR3 bases: TGTGCCAGCAGCACAGGGATCACTGAAGCTTTCTTT. This encodes CASSTGITEAFF. Together with reference TRBV2 and TRBJ1-1, the CDR3 gives the full variable domain: EPEVTQTPSHQVTQMGQEVILRCVPISNHLYFYWYRQILGQKVEFLVSFYNNEISEKSEIFDDQFSVERPDGSNFTLKIRSTKLEDSAMYFCASSTGITEAFFGQGTRLTVV.

This sequence joins TRBV28 and TRBJ1-2; 8 nucleotides align to TRBD1. With V trimmed by 4 bases and J by 4 bases, 8 bases remained unmatched. Germline V gene lookup returns CDR1 MDHEN and CDR2 SYDVKM. The CDR3 spans 15 residues. CDR3 in amino acids: CASSWSRGQSYGYTF. CDR3 DNA sequence: TGTGCCAGCAGTTGGAGCAGGGGGCAGAGCTATGGCTACACCTTC.

V gene TRBV7-9 combines with J gene TRBJ2-3; no clear D gene. The CDR3 runs to 14 residues. Germline lookup yields CDR1 SEHNR and CDR2 FQNEAQ (reference sequence). Trimming took 5 bases from V and 3 from J, leaving 12 bases between them. For the CDR3, the DNA is TGTGCCAGCAGCGCCACCCAGGCGACAGATACGCAGTATTTT. It is translated as CASSATQATDTQYF.

This chain links TRBV2 with TRBJ2-5; 10 nucleotides line up with TRBD2. Per germline, CDR1 SNHLY and CDR2 FYNNEI. CDR3 length: 16 residues. The junction had 10 bases not matched to a gene; V was cut back by 4 bases and J by 5 bases. CDR3 sequence reads: CASSAGSGGKVETQYF. CDR3 sequence (DNA): TGTGCCAGCAGTGCGGGTAGCGGGGGGAAGGTCGAGACCCAGTACTTC.

V usage is TRBV7-2 and J usage is TRBJ1-6, with D possibly being TRBD1 (5 bases). CDR3 length equals 14 residues. Germline V gene sequence: CDR1 SGHTA, CDR2 FQGNSA. V was cut by 5 bases and J by 5 bases, with 10 bases left in between. CDR3 residues: CASSVQGNNSPLHF. CDR3 coding DNA: TGTGCCAGCAGCGTCCAGGGAAATAATTCACCCCTCCACTTT.

J is TRBJ2-7 and V is TRBV11-2, with D tentatively TRBD2 (6 bases). Germline-derived CDR1 and CDR2 are SGHAT and FQNNGV. The V end lost 3 bases, the J end lost 6 bases, and 21 bases lay between the germline ends. The CDR3 is 16 amino acids. CDR3 nucleotide sequence: TGTGCCAGCAGCTTTCTCTCCCCTGGGGGGTCCGGCGAGCAGTACTTC. This translates into CASSFLSPGGSGEQYF.

This sequence joins TRBV5-6 and TRBJ1-1, with D possibly being TRBD1 (6 bases). Germline loops: CDR1 SGHDT, CDR2 YYEEEE. V dropped 3 bases and J dropped 4 bases, with 16 bases sitting between them. This CDR3 comprises 15 residues. The CDR3 spells CASSYGGGLGTEAFF. The DNA for the CDR3 is TGTGCCAGCAGCTACGGGGGGGGCCTAGGCACTGAAGCTTTCTTT.

The chain employs TRBV18 and TRBJ2-1, with D possibly matching TRBD2 (5 bases). Trimming removed 3 bases from V and 8 bases from J, with 20 bases in between. Germline-derived CDR1 and CDR2 are KGHSH and LQKENI. The CDR3 is 16 amino acids. The CDR3: CASSPRRRIGIDEQFF. The CDR3 bases are TGTGCCAGCTCACCTCGCAGGAGGATCGGGATAGATGAGCAGTTCTTC.

This chain links TRBV5-1 with TRBJ2-3, with D possibly being TRBD2 (7 bases). The CDR3 length is 17 residues. Germline V gene data show CDR1 as SGHRS and CDR2 as YFSETQ. Trimming stripped 3 bases from V and 2 bases from J, with 19 bases between. CDR3 sequence: CASSSVTGGHYTDTQYF. The CDR3 region has the DNA TGCGCCAGCAGCTCCGTGACGGGGGGCCATTACACAGATACGCAGTATTTT.

This sequence joins TRBV14 and TRBJ1-4; 11 nucleotides align to TRBD1. The CDR3 is 15 residues long. The germline gives CDR1 SGHDN, CDR2 FVKESK. Losses at the gene ends were 4 bases for V and 8 bases for J; bases not matched to a gene: 6. The CDR3 coding sequence is TGTGCCAGCAGCCCTTGGACAGGGGGCGTAGAAAAACTGTTTTTT. Translating gives CASSPWTGGVEKLFF.

This sequence joins TRBV6-1 and TRBJ1-6; no definite D call. Germline V gives CDR1 MNHNS, CDR2 SASEGT. V dropped 3 bases and J dropped 6 bases, with 9 bases sitting between them. This CDR3 is 14 amino acids long. As DNA, the CDR3 is TGTGCCAGCAGTGAGAGGGCCCTTAATTCACCCCTCCACTTT. Amino acids: CASSERALNSPLHF.

The V and J genes are TRBV9 and TRBJ1-2; 8 bases line up with TRBD1. V was pared by 0 bases and J by 3 bases, with 10 bases of the junction left unmatched. Germline loops: CDR1 SGDLS, CDR2 YYNGEE. This CDR3 has 17 residues. In DNA, the CDR3 is TGTGCCAGCAGCGTAGCTCCCCAAATACAGGGGGACTATGGCTACACCTTC. Protein product: CASSVAPQIQGDYGYTF.

The chain carries TRBV7-2 and TRBJ2-7; 10 nucleotides align to TRBD2. Looked up from germline, CDR1 is SGHTA and CDR2 is FQGNSA. With 5 bases clipped from V and 5 bases from J, the junction kept 9 bases outside the gene matches. The CDR3 runs to 15 residues. The chain's CDR3 is CASSPRGLAFDEQYF. As DNA, the CDR3 is TGTGCCAGCAGCCCAAGGGGACTAGCGTTCGACGAGCAGTACTTC.

About this clone itself: The same CDR3 also results from other DNA sequences found in this sample. The chain employs TRBV7-2 and TRBJ2-3, with D unclear. Trimming stripped 1 base from V and 6 bases from J, with 5 bases between. The CDR3 covers 12 residues. CDR1 is SGHTA and CDR2 is FQGNSA in the germline V gene. CDR3 DNA sequence: TGTGCCAGCAGCTTAGTCGTGGATACGCAGTATTTT. As protein: CASSLVVDTQYF.

The chain employs TRBV19 and TRBJ2-1, with 9 bases that match TRBD2. The CDR3 has 15 amino acids. CDR1 and CDR2 (germline): LNHDA, SQIVND (reference sequence). V was clipped by 3 bases and J by 7 bases; unmatched bases: 7. For the CDR3, the DNA is TGTGCCAGTAGTATTGGGCTAGCGGGATTAAATGAGCAGTTCTTC. It specifies CASSIGLAGLNEQFF.

The V and J genes are TRBV10-1 and TRBJ2-1; 12 nucleotides match TRBD2. Per the germline V gene, CDR1 is WNHNN and CDR2 is SYGVQD (reference sequence). CDR3 length: 17 amino acids. V lost 6 bases, J lost 4 bases, and 10 bases stayed unmatched. CDR3: CASSTLAGGPPYNEQFF. CDR3 nucleotide sequence: TGCGCCAGCAGCACACTAGCGGGGGGCCCCCCTTACAATGAGCAGTTCTTC.

The DNA of the CDR3 is TGTGCCATCAGTGAGTCGGGGCCCGCCTACGAGCAGTACTTC. Translated: CAISESGPAYEQYF. The chain is built from TRBV10-3 and TRBJ2-7; D possibly corresponds to TRBD1 (5 bases). Germline V CDR1 and CDR2: ENHRY, SYGVKD. This CDR3 has 14 residues. V was trimmed by 0 bases and J by 2 bases, leaving 8 bases between them.